This T cell receptor beta chain is drawn from a study of Tregs in tolerant kidney transplant recipients. TCRdb's table, derived via immunoSEQ multiplex PCR, lists solely in-frame clones and lacks some. The sample gives around 230,000 clones, 80% to 85% of which show up once; around 0.61% is in the top ten. This TCR was recovered from a human donor in good health. The sample consisted of CD4+ T cells from blood.

The CDR3 nucleotides read TGTGCCAGCCAAGACAGGTGGAATGAAAAACTGTTTTTT. Translating gives CASQDRWNEKLFF. The rearrangement uses TRBV14 and TRBJ1-4, with D perhaps TRBD1 (6 bases). Looked up from germline, CDR1 is SGHDN and CDR2 is FVKESK. CDR3 length: 13 amino acids. Between the trimmed V and J ends, which lost 8 bases and 5 bases, there was a span of 12 bases.